Each of the 2 T cell receptor beta chains below was sequenced from the same sample in a study of cytomegalovirus exposure and HLA in healthy donors. A multiplex PCR was run with 60 Vbeta primers and 13 Jbeta primers. The assay was immunoSEQ multiplex PCR, and TCRdb's table has in-frame clones only and misses some. The sample records about 170,000 clones, under 80% being singletons. The sequenced sample consisted of PBMCs. Receptors originate from a human donor in good health.

The chain links TRBV19 to TRBJ2-7; D remains ambiguous. Per germline, CDR1 LNHDA and CDR2 SQIVND (reference sequence). V was pared by 5 bases and J by 2 bases, with 7 bases between. This CDR3 contains 12 residues. The DNA of the CDR3 is TGTGCCAGTAGTGAGGATGCCTACGAGCAGTACTTC. Its translation: CASSEDAYEQYF.

The chain links TRBV18 to TRBJ1-1, with 9 bases identical to TRBD1. The V gene's germline CDR1 is KGHSH and CDR2 LQKENI. Trimming removed 4 bases from V and 6 bases from J; junction bases left unmatched: 9. This CDR3 contains 15 residues. As DNA, the CDR3 is TGTGCCAGCTCACTCTCACCGGGACAGGGCCCTGAAGCTTTCTTT. It yields the protein CASSLSPGQGPEAFF.